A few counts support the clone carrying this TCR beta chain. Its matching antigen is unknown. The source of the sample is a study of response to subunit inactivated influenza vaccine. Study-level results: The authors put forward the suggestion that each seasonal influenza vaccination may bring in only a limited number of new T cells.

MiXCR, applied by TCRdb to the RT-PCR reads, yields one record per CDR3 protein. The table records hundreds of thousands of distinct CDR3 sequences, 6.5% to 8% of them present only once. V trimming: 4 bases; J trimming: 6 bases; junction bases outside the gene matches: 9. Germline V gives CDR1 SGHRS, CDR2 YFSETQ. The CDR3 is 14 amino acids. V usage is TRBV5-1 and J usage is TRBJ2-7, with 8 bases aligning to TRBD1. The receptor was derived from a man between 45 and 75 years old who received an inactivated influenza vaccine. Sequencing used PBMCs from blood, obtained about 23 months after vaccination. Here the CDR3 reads CASSTGQGVGEQYF. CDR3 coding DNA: TGCGCCAGCAGCACCGGACAGGGAGTTGGCGAGCAGTACTTC.